The entry below describes one T cell receptor beta chain. Its target is not known. Germline V lookup: CDR1 ENHRY, CDR2 SYGVKD. The ends lost 3 bases at V and 10 bases at J; junction bases unmatched: 9. The CDR3 runs to 16 residues. This entry comes from a study of cytomegalovirus exposure and HLA in healthy donors. Study-level background: An earlier analysis found 95 million to 140 million unique TCR beta sequences from approximately 190 million T cells. Caucasian-associated ancestry cluster membership applied to approximately 81% of 300 to 450 genotyped donors. General study results and limits: The study designated 150 to 200 TCR beta chains cytomegalovirus-associated.

PCR amplification relied on 60 Vbeta primers (plus 13 Jbeta primers). The method was immunoSEQ multiplex PCR; TCRdb's version includes in-frame clones alone and lacks a portion of them. Here the sample spans around 170,000 clones, around 83% being singletons. The TCR sequence derives from a woman between 18 and 29 years old in good health and CMV-seronegative. The chain joins TRBV10-3 to TRBJ2-1, with 13 bases lining up with TRBD2. The material sequenced was PBMCs. The CDR3 nucleotides read TGTGCCATCAGTGACGGAGAGGGACTAGCGGGACGAGAGCAGTTCTTC. This encodes CAISDGEGLAGREQFF.